The next 10 T cell receptor beta chains were all read from a single sample in a study of cytomegalovirus exposure and HLA in healthy donors. The PCR used 60 Vbeta and 13 Jbeta primers. Assay: immunoSEQ multiplex PCR; the TCRdb copy retains only in-frame clones and omits some. This specimen shows under 95,000 clones; the ten leading clones hold over 3%. Sequencing was performed on PBMCs. Receptors originate from a female donor in good health and CMV-seropositive.

The gene calls are TRBV6-5 and TRBJ1-1, with 9 bases identical to TRBD1. CDR3 length: 16 residues. Germline assignment: CDR1 MNHEY and CDR2 SVGAGI. V shed 3 bases, J shed 4 bases, and the junction held 9 bases outside the gene matches. In nucleotides, the CDR3 is TGTGCCAGCAGTTATTTCGGGACAGGGTCGCGCACTGAAGCTTTCTTT. Translating gives CASSYFGTGSRTEAFF.

This rearrangement joins TRBV4-1 to TRBJ1-2; 9 bases fit TRBD1. The CDR3 contains 18 residues. The J segment lost 0 bases and the V segment lost 1 base, leaving 9 bases of the junction unmatched. CDR1 MGHRA and CDR2 YSYEKL come from the germline V gene. CDR3 coding DNA: TGCGCCAGCAGCCAAGGCTTGGGACAGGGCCGTTCTAACTATGGCTACACCTTC. It yields the protein CASSQGLGQGRSNYGYTF.

V usage is TRBV19 and J usage is TRBJ2-7; D is uncertain. Between the trimmed V and J ends, which lost 3 bases and 4 bases, there was a span of 16 bases. The germline V gene encodes CDR1 LNHDA and CDR2 SQIVND (reference sequence). The CDR3 totals 15 residues. The CDR3 reads CASSILSGGRYEQYF. CDR3 sequence (DNA): TGTGCCAGTAGTATTCTATCGGGTGGAAGGTACGAGCAGTACTTC.

This chain connects TRBV11-2 to TRBJ2-5; the D gene is possibly TRBD2 (6 bases). CDR3 length equals 15 residues. The V end lost 1 base, the J end lost 5 bases, and 14 bases lay between the germline ends. Germline V gene sequence: CDR1 SGHAT, CDR2 FQNNGV. The chain's CDR3 is CASSLGDSWRETQYF. In DNA, the CDR3 is TGTGCCAGCAGCTTAGGGGACTCCTGGAGGGAGACCCAGTACTTC. Complete variable domain (other parts from reference TRBV11-2 and TRBJ2-5): EAGVAQSPRYKIIEKRQSVAFWCNPISGHATLYWYQQILGQGPKLLIQFQNNGVVDDSQLPKDRFSAERLKGVDSTLKIQPAKLEDSAVYLCASSLGDSWRETQYFGPGTRLLVL.

J is TRBJ2-3 and V is TRBV27; the D gene is possibly TRBD2 (6 bases). The CDR3 has 12 amino acids. V dropped 2 bases and J dropped 7 bases, with 7 bases sitting between them. Per the germline V gene, CDR1 is MNHEY and CDR2 is SMNVEV (reference sequence). CDR3 in amino acids: CASSLGGNTQYF. The CDR3 bases are TGTGCCAGCAGTTTAGGGGGGAATACGCAGTATTTT.

CDR3 sequence reads: CSVLGGETQYF. CDR3 DNA sequence: TGCAGCGTTCTAGGGGGCGAGACCCAGTACTTC. This chain uses TRBV29-1 with TRBJ2-5, with 7 bases identical to TRBD1. The germline V gene encodes CDR1 SQVTM and CDR2 ANQGSEA. Losses at the gene ends were 5 bases for V and 5 bases for J; bases not matched to a gene: 2. There are 11 residues in the CDR3.

The chain carries TRBV6-5 and TRBJ1-4; D perhaps matches TRBD1 (5 bases). Germline V gives CDR1 MNHEY, CDR2 SVGAGI. V gave up 0 bases and J gave up 6 bases, with 11 bases separating them. CDR3 length: 15 residues. The CDR3 nucleotides are TGTGCCAGCAGTTACTCGAGCAGGGTGTATGAAAAACTGTTTTTT. Amino acid sequence: CASSYSSRVYEKLFF.

V and J are TRBV7-2 and TRBJ1-1, with D unclear. The V end was cut by 2 bases, the J end by 0 bases, with 7 bases between. This CDR3 is 14 amino acids long. Germline CDR1 is SGHTA and CDR2 is FQGNSA. The CDR3 here is CASSLSGLNTEAFF. Here the CDR3 DNA reads TGTGCCAGCAGCTTAAGCGGATTGAACACTGAAGCTTTCTTT.

V usage is TRBV6-5 and J usage is TRBJ1-2; no clear D. V shed 2 bases and J shed 3 bases, with 10 bases lying between them. There are 14 residues in the CDR3. CDR1 MNHEY and CDR2 SVGAGI come from the germline V gene. DNA for the CDR3: TGTGCCAGCAGTTACAAGTGGCAGTACTATGGCTACACCTTC. It is translated as CASSYKWQYYGYTF.

The chain has TRBV29-1 and TRBJ2-7; possible D gene TRBD1, 6 bases. Trimming took off 2 bases at V and 4 bases at J, with 18 bases between the two ends. The CDR3 spans 15 residues. Germline assignment: CDR1 SQVTM and CDR2 ANQGSEA. The CDR3 DNA reads as TGCAGCGTTGAAAGGTTGACAGGCCGATTATACGAGCAGTACTTC. This sequence encodes CSVERLTGRLYEQYF.